These T cell receptor beta chains were read from a single sample in a study of blood T cell repertoires in COVID-19. TCRdb keeps only in-frame clones here, not all; method: immunoSEQ multiplex PCR. There are 130,000 to 150,000 clones in the sample; around 82% occur only once, and 13% lies in the top ten. Sequencing was carried out using peripheral blood. The receptors come from a man aged 60 to 69 with active or convalescent COVID-19. Both conserved end residues are part of each CDR3. D genes are given only for firm matches. The listing skips clone size in some rows; elsewhere it reads once, few, many or a size class.

NA NA TRBJ2-7 TRBV5-4 CASRPGSGPEQYF TGTGCCAGCAGGCCGGGGAGCGGGCCAGAGCAGTACTTC
NA NA TRBJ2-5 TRBV5-1 CASSLERPGETQYF TGCGCCAGCAGCTTGGAACGACCAGGGGAGACCCAGTACTTC
NA NA TRBJ1-5 TRBV28 CASSFRGDNQPQHF TGTGCCAGCAGTTTCCGGGGGGACAATCAGCCCCAGCATTTT
NA NA TRBJ2-1 TRBV7-3 CASSSDSDEQFF TGTGCCAGCAGCTCCGACTCAGATGAGCAGTTCTTC
TRBD1 NA TRBJ1-2 TRBV6-5 CASSTATGKGYTF TGTGCCAGCAGTACCGCGACAGGGAAGGGCTACACCTTC
TRBD1 NA TRBJ2-7 TRBV18 CASSPAGGYVGNEQYF TGTGCCAGCTCACCAGCAGGGGGTTATGTGGGGAACGAGCAGTACTTC
NA NA TRBJ1-4 TRBV9 CASSVGGAGLATNEKLFF TGTGCCAGCAGCGTAGGTGGTGCAGGACTTGCAACTAATGAAAAACTGTTTTTT
NA NA TRBJ1-1 TRBV7-2 CASSLEQMNTEAFF TGTGCCAGCAGCTTAGAACAGATGAACACTGAAGCTTTCTTT
TRBD2 NA TRBJ2-1 TRBV7-6 CASSLWASGRNNEQFF TGTGCCAGCAGCTTATGGGCTAGCGGGAGAAACAATGAGCAGTTCTTC
NA NA TRBJ2-7 TRBV7-9 CASSLAREQYF TGTGCCAGCAGCTTAGCCCGGGAGCAGTACTTC
NA NA TRBJ1-4 TRBV5-6 CASSRGTRGNEKLFF TGTGCCAGCAGCCGGGGGACTAGGGGTAATGAAAAACTGTTTTTT
NA NA TRBJ2-7 TRBV9 CASSPGQGPTYEQYF TGTGCCAGCAGCCCCGGGCAGGGGCCTACCTACGAGCAGTACTTC
TRBD2 NA TRBJ2-3 TRBV2 CARATSGTSTDTQYF TGTGCCAGGGCCACTAGCGGGACTAGCACAGATACGCAGTATTTT
NA NA TRBJ1-5 TRBV4-2 CASSQAWRVRNQPQHF TGTGCCAGCAGCCAAGCATGGAGGGTACGCAATCAGCCCCAGCATTTT
TRBD1 once TRBJ1-2 TRBV5-4 CASSRDRQGLNGYTF TGTGCCAGCAGTCGTGACCGACAGGGGTTGAATGGCTACACCTTC
NA NA TRBJ2-7 TRBV5-1 CASSFLGYPYEQYF TGCGCCAGCAGCTTCCTCGGGTATCCCTACGAGCAGTACTTC
NA NA TRBJ2-5 TRBV7-2 CASSPGSTETQYF TGTGCCAGCAGCCCGGGAAGTACAGAGACCCAGTACTTC
NA NA TRBJ2-5 TRBV5-1 CASSTVPLAPRAQYF TGCGCCAGCAGCACGGTCCCTCTAGCGCCGAGGGCCCAGTACTTC
TRBD2 NA TRBJ2-7 TRBV5-6 CASSLMGGSGEQYF TGTGCCAGCAGCTTGATGGGCGGGAGTGGCGAACAGTACTTC
TRBD1 NA TRBJ2-3 TRBV5-1 CASSLGQGGTDTQYF TGCGCCAGCAGCTTGGGACAGGGGGGCACAGATACGCAGTATTTT
NA NA TRBJ1-5 TRBV20-1 CSASQGGSNQPQHF TGCAGTGCTAGTCAGGGAGGGAGCAATCAGCCCCAGCATTTT
TRBD2 NA TRBJ2-7 TRBV7-8 CASSFASGLAYEQYF TGTGCCAGCAGCTTCGCTAGCGGACTTGCCTACGAGCAGTACTTC
TRBD1 NA TRBJ1-3 TRBV4-1 CASSQGLATGTGGGNTIYF TGCGCCAGCAGCCAAGGCCTAGCGACCGGGACAGGAGGTGGAAACACCATATATTTT
NA NA TRBJ1-1 TRBV27 CASSLFRGQNTEAFF TGTGCCAGCAGTTTATTCAGGGGTCAAAACACTGAAGCTTTCTTT
TRBD2 NA TRBJ2-6 TRBV27 CASGGGLAGANVLTF TGTGCCAGCGGGGGAGGGTTGGCTGGGGCCAACGTCCTGACTTTC
NA NA TRBJ2-5 TRBV6-5 CASSQKRTLQETQYF TGTGCCAGCAGCCAAAAGCGTACACTCCAAGAGACCCAGTACTTC
TRBD1 NA TRBJ1-1 TRBV10-3 CAISESIGQGAAEAFF TGTGCCATCAGTGAGTCGATCGGACAGGGGGCTGCTGAAGCTTTCTTT
NA NA TRBJ2-1 TRBV21-1 CASSKETFQILSYNEQFF TGTGCCAGCAGCAAAGAGACATTTCAAATACTGTCCTACAATGAGCAGTTCTTC
NA NA TRBJ1-1 TRBV4-2 CASSQDLVNTEAFF TGTGCCAGCAGCCAAGATCTTGTGAACACTGAAGCTTTCTTT
TRBD2 NA TRBJ2-2 TRBV9 CASSVVSAGRGNTGELFF TGTGCCAGCAGCGTAGTCTCAGCGGGGAGGGGGAACACCGGGGAGCTGTTTTTT
TRBD1 NA TRBJ1-2 TRBV18 CASSPGTGNVYGYTF TGTGCCAGCTCACCAGGGACAGGGAACGTCTACGGCTACACCTTC
NA NA TRBJ2-7 TRBV9 CASSVGGNSYEQYF TGTGCCAGCAGCGTAGGAGGTAACTCCTACGAGCAGTACTTC
TRBD1 once TRBJ1-6 TRBV5-4 CASSLATTGGYSPLHF TGTGCCAGCAGCTTGGCCACTACAGGGGGGTATTCACCCCTCCACTTT
TRBD1 once TRBJ1-2 TRBV5-6 CASSGHRGIYGYTF TGTGCCAGCAGCGGACACAGGGGAATCTATGGCTACACCTTC
NA NA TRBJ1-3 TRBV29-1 CSVGMDSSGNTIYF TGCAGCGTTGGTATGGACAGCTCTGGAAACACCATATATTTT
NA NA TRBJ2-1 TRBV21-1 CASMTPLPHNEQFF TGTGCCAGCATGACACCCTTACCCCACAATGAGCAGTTCTTC
NA once TRBJ2-5 TRBV6-5 CASSGGETQYF TGTGCCAGCAGCGGTGGAGAGACCCAGTACTTC
TRBD2 few TRBJ2-1 TRBV18 CASSLSGIGLAGGRRDNEQFF TGTGCCAGCTCACTCAGCGGAATTGGACTAGCGGGAGGCAGGCGGGACAATGAGCAGTTCTTC
NA NA TRBJ1-3 TRBV7-2 CASSLVGRGSLNTIYF TGTGCCAGCAGCTTGGTGGGGAGGGGAAGTTTGAACACCATATATTTT
TRBD1 NA TRBJ2-5 TRBV10-3 CAISDSGQGSLVRETQYF TGTGCCATCAGTGACTCGGGACAGGGGTCTTTAGTTAGAGAGACCCAGTACTTC
TRBD2 NA TRBJ2-1 TRBV7-9 CASSAPGLAEMGSYNEQFF TGTGCCAGCAGCGCCCCGGGACTAGCGGAGATGGGCTCCTACAATGAGCAGTTCTTC
NA NA TRBJ2-7 TRBV12-3/TRBV12-4 CASSLIRAHEQYF TGTGCCAGCAGTTTAATCAGGGCCCACGAGCAGTACTTC
TRBD1 NA TRBJ2-5 TRBV27 CASSGTGGLSETQYF TGTGCCAGCAGTGGGACAGGGGGCTTGTCGGAGACCCAGTACTTC
TRBD2 few TRBJ2-1 TRBV6-5 CASSQGLAAYNEQFF TGTGCCAGCAGTCAGGGACTAGCGGCCTACAATGAGCAGTTCTTC
TRBD1 NA TRBJ2-1 TRBV11-3 CASSWTGQNNEQFF TGTGCCAGCAGCTGGACAGGGCAAAACAATGAGCAGTTCTTC
TRBD1 NA TRBJ1-4 TRBV6-5 CASGPGQLREKLFF TGTGCCAGCGGGCCGGGACAGCTACGAGAAAAACTGTTTTTT
NA NA TRBJ1-6 TRBV9 CASSVGRSYNSPLHF TGTGCCAGCAGCGTAGGGCGGTCCTATAATTCACCCCTCCACTTT
NA few TRBJ2-7 TRBV18 CASSPAQASYEQYF TGTGCCAGCTCACCAGCACAGGCCTCCTACGAGCAGTACTTC
TRBD2 NA TRBJ2-7 TRBV11-3 CASSLASGSMYEQYF TGTGCCAGCAGCTTAGCTAGCGGGAGTATGTACGAGCAGTACTTC
NA NA TRBJ1-5 TRBV4-3 CASSQDSGQPQHF TGCGCCAGCAGCCAAGATTCGGGACAGCCCCAGCATTTT
NA NA TRBJ1-4 TRBV28 CASRYTGYRGEKLFF TGTGCCAGCAGGTATACAGGGTATCGTGGTGAAAAACTGTTTTTT
TRBD2 NA TRBJ2-1 TRBV29-1 CSVSEPGGLQFF TGCAGCGTGAGTGAGCCGGGAGGGCTTCAATTCTTC
NA NA TRBJ2-3 TRBV7-2 CASSSTDTQYF TGTGCCAGCAGCTCAACAGATACGCAGTATTTT